This T cell receptor beta chain appears in the sequencing data of a study of blood T cell repertoires in COVID-19 (dated by TCRdb to 2020 to 2022). With respect to the entire study: The collaborator samples originated in the United States, Italy and Spain and spanned the acute and convalescent phases of COVID-19. The material from the prospective study consisted of cDNA or gDNA derived from T cells, B-cell-depleted T cells, or PBMCs. Samples came from the ongoing ImmuneRACE study (first 160 participants) plus 1,254 subjects from 6 global collaborators. Where available, HLA class I and class II types were obtained from metadata supplied by the sample provider rather than from assay-based typing. Nearly every sample came with metadata listing a de-identified subject ID, COVID-19 status, age in years and sex. Deeply sampled blood TCRbeta repertoires from subjects exposed to, actively infected with, or recovered from COVID-19 were included in the dataset. A freely available public database, intended as a resource for researchers studying the immune response to SARS-CoV-2, is where the repertoires were released. General findings and caveats noted by the study authors: The amount of clinical and demographic metadata varied by source and participant and was provided uncurated.

The immunoSEQ Assay, a bias-controlled multiplex PCR, was used to amplify TCRbeta CDR3 regions from genomic DNA. In the original analysis: The number of nucleated cells in each sample was estimated by amplification of reference gene primers within the assay. Sequence reads were collapsed and filtered to measure the absolute abundance of every unique TCRbeta CDR3 rearrangement. For each sample, productive Simpson clonality was calculated by taking the square root of Simpson's diversity index across productive rearrangements. Not all clones reach the TCRdb copy of this immuneACCESS table, which keeps in-frame sequences only. Checked studies attribute under half of the gap to unresolved V genes and leave the rest unexplained. The DNA was the basis for D and trimming; V, J and clone size are from that table. The sample contains 200,000 or so clones, roughly 89% of them found a single time. The leading ten clones occupy approximately 2.1% of the sample.

Participants in the prospective study were aged about 18 to 95 years, lived in about two dozen United States geographic areas, and enrolled through a virtual design. Cohort assignment in the prospective study relied on participant-reported clinical history from a screening survey and a study questionnaire. In the prospective study, whole blood, serum and a nasopharyngeal or oropharyngeal swab were collected from each participant by mobile phlebotomists. Participants in the prospective study had the option to provide additional blood draws and questionnaires over a roughly two-month period. Prospective study blood samples were shipped either frozen or at room temperature before DNA extraction. A remark on this clone: What this receptor recognizes is not known. Qualities for individual bases were not recorded, and no much larger clone is one base off.

Input material: PBMCs or T cells enriched from blood (not recorded which). This receptor was taken from a woman in her thirties or forties with acute COVID-19.

CDR3 sequence: CASTLTSGRKNEQFF. Read as DNA, the sequence is TGTGCCAGCACCCTAACTAGCGGGAGAAAGAATGAGCAGTTCTTC. This chain is built from TRBV7-2 and TRBJ2-1; TRBD2 agrees with 11 junctional bases. The CDR3, from cysteine to phenylalanine, totals 15 residues. The read is trimmed to its CDR3 DNA, 45 bases read in frame from base 1. Germline trimming amounts to 7 bases on V and 7 bases on J, with 9 as the count of junction bases outside the gene matches. The germline V gene specifies SGHTA as CDR1 and FQGNSA as CDR2.